Listed below are T cell receptor beta chains from one sample, sequenced in a study of T-cell reconstitution after alpha-beta-depleted transplantation in children. MiXCR, applied by TCRdb to the PCR reads, yields one record per CDR3 protein. The sample has over 150,000 distinct CDR3 sequences; about 6.6% are singletons. The input for sequencing was PBMCs, taken before TCRalphabeta/CD19-depleted stem cell transplant. These receptors came from a boy aged 2 to 9 with acute lymphoblastic leukemia, due to receive a stem cell transplant. Each CDR3 is given with its conserved first and last residue. Each record gives: J gene, V gene, CDR3 protein.

J gene: TRBJ1-3; V gene: TRBV7-9; CDR3 protein: CASSSDSLSGNTIYF
J gene: TRBJ2-7; V gene: TRBV5-1; CDR3 protein: CASSFNGDEQYF
J gene: TRBJ1-5; V gene: TRBV20-1; CDR3 protein: CSARDSNQPQHF
J gene: TRBJ2-1; V gene: TRBV3-1; CDR3 protein: CASSKEGSENEQFF
J gene: TRBJ2-1; V gene: TRBV7-3; CDR3 protein: CASSSSRRSNEQFF
J gene: TRBJ2-5; V gene: TRBV29-1; CDR3 protein: CSVSSRTQYF
J gene: TRBJ2-2; V gene: TRBV7-8; CDR3 protein: CASSLTQYNTGELFF
J gene: TRBJ2-2; V gene: TRBV27; CDR3 protein: CASSYPAGGVGGAGELFF
J gene: TRBJ1-4; V gene: TRBV3-1; CDR3 protein: CASSQRVLRGRTNEKLFF
J gene: TRBJ2-7; V gene: TRBV14; CDR3 protein: CASSHYSVSYEQYF
J gene: TRBJ2-7; V gene: TRBV23-1; CDR3 protein: CARAGVRSYEQYF
J gene: TRBJ2-7; V gene: TRBV28; CDR3 protein: CASSLSGTALEQYF
J gene: TRBJ2-2; V gene: TRBV15; CDR3 protein: CATGFRNTGELFF
J gene: TRBJ2-2; V gene: TRBV6-6; CDR3 protein: CASRGEDTGELFF
J gene: TRBJ2-3; V gene: TRBV7-3; CDR3 protein: CASSSTGVTDTQYF
J gene: TRBJ1-5; V gene: TRBV3-1; CDR3 protein: CASSQHVRWTQPQHF
J gene: TRBJ2-7; V gene: TRBV12-3/TRBV12-4; CDR3 protein: CASTKTALITSLPYEQYF
J gene: TRBJ1-2; V gene: TRBV10-3; CDR3 protein: CVISTGSDYGYTF
J gene: TRBJ1-1; V gene: TRBV15; CDR3 protein: CATSIGHSPRDEAFF
J gene: TRBJ2-1; V gene: TRBV7-9; CDR3 protein: CASSRTPGTGRLDEQFF
J gene: TRBJ2-2; V gene: TRBV11-1; CDR3 protein: CASSPRAELTRRAGELFF
J gene: TRBJ2-3; V gene: TRBV2; CDR3 protein: CASSQSGGGADTQYF
J gene: TRBJ2-1; V gene: TRBV13; CDR3 protein: CASSLGRGRAREQFF
J gene: TRBJ2-5; V gene: TRBV20-1; CDR3 protein: CCARTATSGVQETQYF
J gene: TRBJ2-6; V gene: TRBV5-1; CDR3 protein: CASSLDVSGYGANVLTF
J gene: TRBJ2-2; V gene: TRBV15; CDR3 protein: CATSRDGGTNTGELFF
J gene: TRBJ2-3; V gene: TRBV28; CDR3 protein: CASRYGSTDTQYF
J gene: TRBJ2-5; V gene: TRBV3-1; CDR3 protein: CASSQGAAGETQYF
J gene: TRBJ2-6; V gene: TRBV7-9; CDR3 protein: CASSLTRDTGANVLTF
J gene: TRBJ2-7; V gene: TRBV7-9; CDR3 protein: CASSSFPGTGSYEQYF
J gene: TRBJ1-1; V gene: TRBV30; CDR3 protein: CAWIPENTEAFF
J gene: TRBJ1-5; V gene: TRBV28; CDR3 protein: CASSGGNQPQHF
J gene: TRBJ2-1; V gene: TRBV20-1; CDR3 protein: CSAISARDEQFF
J gene: TRBJ2-1; V gene: TRBV7-9; CDR3 protein: CASSHGTVGNEQFF
J gene: TRBJ2-1; V gene: TRBV7-2; CDR3 protein: CASSLAEDSYNEQFF
J gene: TRBJ2-1; V gene: TRBV7-6; CDR3 protein: CASSLGGGYNEQFF
J gene: TRBJ2-1; V gene: TRBV7-8; CDR3 protein: CASSLARGGSYNEQFF
J gene: TRBJ1-1; V gene: TRBV5-1; CDR3 protein: CASRLQAMNTEAFF
J gene: TRBJ1-1; V gene: TRBV28; CDR3 protein: CASSLKMNTEAFF
J gene: TRBJ1-4; V gene: TRBV7-2; CDR3 protein: CASSPRGGTTNEKLFF
J gene: TRBJ1-3; V gene: TRBV11-2; CDR3 protein: CASSLGGASGNTIYF
J gene: TRBJ2-5; V gene: TRBV7-9; CDR3 protein: CASSFSVLAGGETQYF
J gene: TRBJ2-2; V gene: TRBV29-1; CDR3 protein: CSVEGRGTGELFF
J gene: TRBJ2-2; V gene: TRBV29-1; CDR3 protein: CSVEDVEGLAGELFF
J gene: TRBJ1-1; V gene: TRBV6-2/TRBV6-3; CDR3 protein: CASIGAGTEAFF
J gene: TRBJ1-1; V gene: TRBV20-1; CDR3 protein: CSASAGGEGLRTEAFF
J gene: TRBJ1-5; V gene: TRBV7-2; CDR3 protein: CASGRAWTGFKQPQHF
J gene: TRBJ2-7; V gene: TRBV10-3; CDR3 protein: CAISESTAEGEQYF
J gene: TRBJ1-3; V gene: TRBV28; CDR3 protein: CASLGGGNSGNTIYF
J gene: TRBJ2-5; V gene: TRBV28; CDR3 protein: CASSSSYGAGGEETQYF
J gene: TRBJ2-5; V gene: TRBV12-3/TRBV12-4; CDR3 protein: CASSLPLRTQYF
J gene: TRBJ2-7; V gene: TRBV5-1; CDR3 protein: CASSLALGRGASYEQYF
J gene: TRBJ1-4; V gene: TRBV20-1; CDR3 protein: CSAPRTNEKLFF